This entry lists 20 T cell receptor beta chains sequenced from one sample in a study of cytomegalovirus exposure and HLA in healthy donors. The primer mix had 60 Vbeta and 13 Jbeta primers. Measured with immunoSEQ multiplex PCR; TCRdb has only the in-frame clones, and not every one. Found here are under 200,000 clones, roughly 79% of them singletons; the top ten hold roughly 1.6%. Material for sequencing was PBMCs. The origin of the receptors is a man aged 35 to 55 in good health and CMV-seronegative.

This rearrangement joins TRBV20-1 to TRBJ2-7; D gene unclear. The V end was cut by 5 bases, the J end by 4 bases, with 9 bases between. Germline V gives CDR1 DFQATT, CDR2 SNEGSKA (reference sequence). This CDR3 has 11 amino acids. CDR3: CSAPLLYEQYF. The CDR3 DNA reads TGCAGTGCTCCCCTTCTTTACGAGCAGTACTTC.

The chain carries TRBV5-1 and TRBJ1-2; the D gene is possibly TRBD1 (5 bases). The length of the CDR3 is 16 residues. From germline, CDR1 is SGHRS and CDR2 YFSETQ. The V end lost 4 bases, the J end lost 6 bases, and 22 bases lay between the germline ends. This chain's CDR3 is CASSQRGGVEDDGYTF. In nucleotides, the CDR3 is TGCGCCAGCAGCCAACGCGGAGGGGTTGAGGATGATGGCTACACCTTC.

This clone was observed a few times. The chain joins TRBV2 to TRBJ1-4; a possible D gene is TRBD1 (5 bases). From germline, CDR1 is SNHLY and CDR2 FYNNEI. V was cut by 7 bases and J by 3 bases, with 12 bases left in between. The CDR3 has 14 residues. CDR3 sequence: CASIWGGSNEKLFF. The CDR3 nucleotides read TGTGCCAGCATATGGGGCGGCTCTAATGAAAAACTGTTTTTT.

This rearrangement joins TRBV28 to TRBJ1-2, with D uncertain. Germline V gene lookup returns CDR1 MDHEN and CDR2 SYDVKM. V was clipped by 4 bases and J by 4 bases, with 10 bases between them. CDR3 length equals 13 residues. CDR3 residues: CASSWTRGYGYTF. The CDR3, as DNA: TGTGCCAGCAGTTGGACCCGGGGCTATGGCTACACCTTC.

The CDR3 DNA follows: TGTGCCAGCAGCAAGGACAGGGACGAGCAGTACGTC. It is translated as CASSKDRDEQYV. V is TRBV5-5 and J is TRBJ2-7; 8 nucleotides match TRBD1. Unmatched junction bases numbered 2, after V lost 4 bases and J lost 5 bases. The CDR3 totals 12 residues. In germline, CDR1 is SGHKS, CDR2 YYEKEE (reference sequence).

The chain joins TRBV28 to TRBJ2-5; unclear D gene. V lost 3 bases to trimming and J lost 12 bases, with 14 bases between them. This CDR3 spans 12 amino acids. CDR1 is MDHEN and CDR2 is SYDVKM in the germline V gene. The chain's CDR3 is CASSFVLEPEYF. DNA of the CDR3: TGTGCCAGCAGTTTCGTTTTAGAGCCCGAGTACTTC.

The genes are TRBV18 and TRBJ2-7, with 10 bases lining up with TRBD1. The V gene's germline CDR1 is KGHSH and CDR2 LQKENI. Germline trimming cut 4 bases from V and 3 bases from J; bases unmatched to any gene: 6. The CDR3 contains 15 residues. CDR3 bases: TGTGCCAGCTCACGGGGACAGGGGCTCAACTACGAGCAGTACTTC. It encodes CASSRGQGLNYEQYF.

The chain is built from TRBV30 and TRBJ2-1, with 8 bases fitting TRBD2. J was trimmed by 6 bases and V by 8 bases; bases with no gene match: 12. Germline V gene sequence: CDR1 GTSNPN, CDR2 SVGIG (reference sequence). This CDR3 spans 14 amino acids. The CDR3 coding sequence is TGTGCCGTATCGAGCGGGAGAGGAATCAATGAGCAGTTCTTC. Translating it yields CAVSSGRGINEQFF.

The J gene is TRBJ2-1, the V gene TRBV6-4; the D gene is possibly TRBD2 (6 bases). V lost 3 bases and J lost 4, with 13 bases in between. The CDR3 consists of 15 residues. The germline V gene has CDR1 MRHNA and CDR2 SNTAGT. The chain's CDR3 is CASSEQAGWYNEQFF. DNA of the CDR3: TGTGCCAGCAGTGAGCAGGCGGGGTGGTACAATGAGCAGTTCTTC.

In its sample, this clone was seen a few times. The rearrangement uses TRBV28 and TRBJ2-5; 7 nucleotides line up with TRBD1. V lost 3 bases and J lost 5; bases outside the gene matches: 9. The CDR3 is made up of 15 amino acids. The germline gives CDR1 MDHEN, CDR2 SYDVKM. CDR3 in amino acids: CASSFWQGEGETQYF. CDR3 nucleotide sequence: TGTGCCAGCAGTTTCTGGCAGGGGGAAGGGGAGACCCAGTACTTC.

This clone was observed a single time. V gene TRBV5-1 combines with J gene TRBJ1-1; D unclear. The V gene lost 4 bases and the J gene lost 0 bases, with 10 bases spanning the gap. The CDR3 runs to 14 residues. The germline V gene encodes CDR1 SGHRS and CDR2 YFSETQ. CDR3 bases: TGCGCCAGCAGCCCGGAGAGGCTGAACACTGAAGCTTTCTTT. This translates into CASSPERLNTEAFF.

This chain joins TRBV27 and TRBJ2-7, with D perhaps TRBD1 (5 bases). Trimming shortened V by 4 bases and J by 2 bases, and 9 bases separated the two germline ends. CDR3 length: 13 residues. CDR1 MNHEY and CDR2 SMNVEV come from the germline V gene (reference sequence). CDR3 residues: CASSWGTAYEQYF. The CDR3 DNA follows: TGTGCCAGCAGTTGGGGCACGGCCTACGAGCAGTACTTC.

With respect to this clone: This CDR3 is also generated by other DNA sequences in the sample. The chain employs TRBV7-3 and TRBJ2-3; D remains unclear. The CDR3 has 13 residues. Trimming removed 2 bases from V and 1 base from J, with 4 bases in between. Germline V gene sequence: CDR1 SGHTA, CDR2 FQGTGA. CDR3 in DNA: TGTGCCAGCAGCTTACAGGGCACAGATACGCAGTATTTT. Translated, it gives CASSLQGTDTQYF.

The chain carries TRBV15 and TRBJ2-5; 7 bases line up with TRBD2. In germline, CDR1 is LNHNV, CDR2 YYDKDF (reference sequence). CDR3 length equals 12 residues. V shed 9 bases, J shed 5 bases, and the junction held 6 bases outside the gene matches. The CDR3 nucleotides read TGTGCCACATCCCCCGGGAGGGAGACCCAGTACTTC. Translation: CATSPGRETQYF. Full variable domain (outside the CDR3, taken from reference TRBV15 and TRBJ2-5): DAMVIQNPRYQVTQFGKPVTLSCSQTLNHNVMYWYQQKSSQAPKLLFHYYDKDFNNEADTPDNFQSRRPNTSFCFLDIRSPGLGDTAMYLCATSPGRETQYFGPGTRLLVL.

Points on this clone: The same CDR3 can be traced to other DNA sequences in this sample. The chain carries TRBV6-5 and TRBJ1-1; D possibly corresponds to TRBD1 (6 bases). The germline V gene has CDR1 MNHEY and CDR2 SVGAGI. The ends were cut back, 2 bases at V and 4 bases at J, with 8 bases in the middle. This CDR3 spans 13 amino acids. DNA for the CDR3: TGTGCCAGCAGTTACGGCAGGGGCACTGAAGCTTTCTTT. Protein sequence: CASSYGRGTEAFF.

This chain connects TRBV19 to TRBJ1-2; D is unresolved. The CDR3 extends over 16 amino acids. In germline, CDR1 is LNHDA, CDR2 SQIVND (reference sequence). V was pared by 3 bases and J by 0 bases, with 14 bases between. Written as DNA, the CDR3 is TGTGCCAGTAGTATCCCGGGGATCCAGACTAACTATGGCTACACCTTC. Translated, it gives CASSIPGIQTNYGYTF.

The chain couples TRBV28 to TRBJ2-1; 11 nucleotides agree with TRBD2. This CDR3 contains 20 residues. Germline-derived CDR1 and CDR2 are MDHEN and SYDVKM. Unmatched junction bases numbered 18, after V lost 4 bases and J lost 4 bases. The CDR3 protein is CASSSSSGRLPRTLYNEQFF. The CDR3, as DNA: TGTGCCAGCAGTTCGTCTAGCGGGAGGCTTCCACGGACCTTATACAATGAGCAGTTCTTC. The full variable domain, with the rest looked up from reference TRBV28 and TRBJ2-1, is DVKVTQSSRYLVKRTGEKVFLECVQDMDHENMFWYRQDPGLGLRLIYFSYDVKMKEKGDIPEGYSVSREKKERFSLILESASTNQTSMYLCASSSSSGRLPRTLYNEQFFGPGTRLTVL.

The chain employs TRBV30 and TRBJ2-5, with D perhaps TRBD2 (6 bases). Germline CDR1 is GTSNPN and CDR2 is SVGIG (reference sequence). Trimming cost V 3 bases and J 5 bases, with 16 bases left between them. This CDR3 has 14 amino acids. CDR3 DNA sequence: TGTGCCTGGAGCGGTGGGACTCAATACGAGACCCAGTACTTC. Protein product: CAWSGGTQYETQYF.

This clone was recorded a few times. This chain joins TRBV6-5 and TRBJ2-1; TRBD1 might be the D (6 bases). Per the germline V gene, CDR1 is MNHEY and CDR2 is SVGAGI. The CDR3 runs 13 residues. With 4 bases removed from V and 7 bases from J, the gap between germline ends came to 11 bases. The CDR3: CASSSGVGNEQFF. The CDR3 nucleotides read TGTGCCAGCAGTTCAGGGGTTGGTAATGAGCAGTTCTTC.

This chain joins TRBV15 and TRBJ2-1; no clear D. Germline V gene data show CDR1 as LNHNV and CDR2 as YYDKDF (reference sequence). V lost 4 bases, J lost 8 bases, and 12 bases lay in between. The CDR3 spans 13 residues. CDR3 sequence (DNA): TGTGCCACCAGCATTCAAGGAGCGTATGAGCAGTTCTTC. It translates to CATSIQGAYEQFF.